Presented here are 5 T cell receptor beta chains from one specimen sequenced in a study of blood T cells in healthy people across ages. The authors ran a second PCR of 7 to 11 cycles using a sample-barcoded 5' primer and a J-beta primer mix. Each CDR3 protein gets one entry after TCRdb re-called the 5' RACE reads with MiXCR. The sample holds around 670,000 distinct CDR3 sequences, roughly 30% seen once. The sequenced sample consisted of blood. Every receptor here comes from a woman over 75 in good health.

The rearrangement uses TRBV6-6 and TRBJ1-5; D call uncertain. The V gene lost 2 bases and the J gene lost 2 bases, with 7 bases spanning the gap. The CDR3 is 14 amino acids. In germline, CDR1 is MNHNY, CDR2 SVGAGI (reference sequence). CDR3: CASSYEIGNQPQHF. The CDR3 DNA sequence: TGTGCCAGCAGTTACGAGATAGGCAATCAGCCCCAGCATTTT.

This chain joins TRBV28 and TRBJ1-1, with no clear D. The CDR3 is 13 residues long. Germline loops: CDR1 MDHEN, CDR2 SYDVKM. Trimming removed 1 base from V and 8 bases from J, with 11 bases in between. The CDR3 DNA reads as TGTGCCAGCAGTTTATATACCGGCAGGGAAGCTTTCTTT. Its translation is CASSLYTGREAFF.

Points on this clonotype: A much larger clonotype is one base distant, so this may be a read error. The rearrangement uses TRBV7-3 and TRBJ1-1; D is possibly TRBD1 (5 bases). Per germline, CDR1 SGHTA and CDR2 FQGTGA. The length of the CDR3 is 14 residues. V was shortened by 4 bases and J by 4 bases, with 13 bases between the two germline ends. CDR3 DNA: TGTGCCAGCAGCTGGACCGGGACGGTCACTGAAGCTTTCTTT. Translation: CASSWTGTVTEAFF.

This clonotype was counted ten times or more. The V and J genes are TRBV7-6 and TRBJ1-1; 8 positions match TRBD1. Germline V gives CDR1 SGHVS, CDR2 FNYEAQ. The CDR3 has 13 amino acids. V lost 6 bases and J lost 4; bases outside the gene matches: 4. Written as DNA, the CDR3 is TGTGCCAGCAGTCTCGGACAGGGCACTGAAGCTTTCTTT. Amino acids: CASSLGQGTEAFF.

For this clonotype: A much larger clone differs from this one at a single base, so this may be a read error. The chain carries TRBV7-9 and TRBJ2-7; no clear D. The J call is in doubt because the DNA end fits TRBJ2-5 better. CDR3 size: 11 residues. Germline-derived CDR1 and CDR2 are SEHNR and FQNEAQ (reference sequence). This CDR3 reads CSSKLGETQYF. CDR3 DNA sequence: TGTTCCTCGAAGCTCGGGGAGACCCAGTACTTC.